This passage covers 17 T cell receptor beta chains from one sample sequenced in a study of blood T cell repertoires in COVID-19. Here immunoSEQ multiplex PCR was the method, and the copy in TCRdb shows in-frame clones only, minus some. Among around 180,000 clones listed, about 90% were seen once. Sample: peripheral blood. All receptors come from a man aged 35 to 55 with active or convalescent COVID-19.

The rearrangement joins TRBV6-6 to TRBJ1-5; tentative D call: TRBD1 (5 bases). CDR1 is MNHNY, CDR2 SVGAGI, per germline (reference sequence). With 5 bases removed from V and 5 bases from J, the gap between germline ends came to 7 bases. This CDR3 has 12 residues. The CDR3 region has the DNA TGTGCCAGCAGTCTCAGGGATCAGCCCCAGCATTTT. Protein product: CASSLRDQPQHF.

This chain joins TRBV24-1 and TRBJ2-7, with 7 bases aligning to TRBD2. Looked up from germline, CDR1 is KGHDR and CDR2 is SFDVKD. The J segment lost 7 bases and the V segment lost 4 bases, leaving 9 bases of the junction unmatched. This CDR3 spans 14 amino acids. CDR3 protein: CATSEARTGGEQYF. The CDR3 coding sequence is TGTGCCACCAGTGAGGCCCGGACCGGGGGGGAGCAGTACTTC.

The chain joins TRBV6-2 or TRBV6-3 to TRBJ2-7; possibly TRBD2 for D (6 bases). Trimming took off 5 bases at V and 0 bases at J, with 11 bases between the two ends. Germline V CDR1 and CDR2: MNHEY, SVGEGT. This CDR3 spans 14 amino acids. The CDR3 here is CASSLGGLSYEQYF. In nucleotides, the CDR3 is TGTGCCAGCAGTCTCGGGGGTCTCTCCTACGAGCAGTACTTC.

There are many counts of this clone. The chain couples TRBV5-4 to TRBJ2-5; possible D gene TRBD1, 6 bases. V was shortened by 0 bases and J by 4 bases, with 10 bases between the two germline ends. Germline lookup yields CDR1 SGHNT and CDR2 YYREEE (reference sequence). This CDR3 has 14 amino acids. The CDR3 is CASSLDNRVETQYF. The CDR3 bases are TGTGCCAGCAGCTTGGACAACAGGGTAGAGACCCAGTACTTC.

The chain couples TRBV30 to TRBJ2-7, with 10 bases fitting TRBD2. CDR1 and CDR2 from the germline V gene are GTSNPN and SVGIG (reference sequence). This CDR3 has 13 amino acids. The ends lost 3 bases at V and 7 bases at J; junction bases unmatched: 6. DNA for the CDR3: TGTGCCTGGAGAGGGCTAGCGGGGGAGGAGCAGTACTTC. As protein: CAWRGLAGEEQYF. Supplemented by reference TRBV30 and TRBJ2-7, the full variable domain reads SQTIHQWPATLVQPVGSPLSLECTVEGTSNPNLYWYRQAAGRGLQLLFYSVGIGQISSEVPQNLSASRPQDRQFILSSKKLLLSDSGFYLCAWRGLAGEEQYFGPGTRLTVT.

This rearrangement joins TRBV6-1 to TRBJ2-2; possibly TRBD1 for D (6 bases). Germline V lookup: CDR1 MNHNS, CDR2 SASEGT. The CDR3 covers 15 residues. Trimming took 3 bases from V and 1 from J, leaving 9 bases between them. The CDR3 is CASSELQGNTGELFF. As DNA, the CDR3 is TGTGCCAGCAGTGAGCTACAGGGGAACACCGGGGAGCTGTTTTTT.

V and J are TRBV10-2 and TRBJ1-2; the match to TRBD1 covers 10 bases. CDR3 size: 15 residues. V gave up 4 bases and J gave up 6 bases; unmatched junction bases: 8. Germline loops: CDR1 WSHSY, CDR2 SAAADI. Here the CDR3 reads CASSASTGGADGYTF. CDR3 nucleotides: TGCGCCAGCAGTGCTTCGACAGGGGGCGCGGATGGCTACACCTTC.

The rearrangement links TRBV30 to TRBJ1-4; D may be TRBD1 (6 bases). V gave up 1 base and J gave up 3 bases, with 9 bases separating them. This CDR3 is 14 amino acids long. Per the germline V gene, CDR1 is GTSNPN and CDR2 is SVGIG (reference sequence). The DNA of the CDR3 is TGTGCCTGGAGTGGGCCAGGGGCTAATGAAAAACTGTTTTTT. Translating it yields CAWSGPGANEKLFF.

The V and J genes are TRBV14 and TRBJ1-6; D uncertain. V lost 1 base and J 5 bases, leaving 15 bases between the germline ends. Looked up from germline, CDR1 is SGHDN and CDR2 is FVKESK. This CDR3 has 17 amino acids. In DNA form, the CDR3 reads TGTGCCAGCAGCCAAGTTCGCCTCCTGGCCGATAATTCACCCCTCCACTTT. Translated: CASSQVRLLADNSPLHF.

This chain uses TRBV7-8 with TRBJ2-7; TRBD1 matches 7 bases. The J segment lost 1 base and the V segment lost 5 bases, leaving 8 bases of the junction unmatched. The CDR3 has 15 amino acids. Germline V lookup: CDR1 SGHVS, CDR2 FQNEAQ. The CDR3 here is CASSLRDSPSYEQYF. CDR3 in DNA: TGTGCCAGCAGCCTCCGGGACAGCCCATCCTACGAGCAGTACTTC.

The V call is TRBV12-5, the J call TRBJ2-7, with D maybe TRBD1 (6 bases). The CDR3 totals 11 residues. The germline gives CDR1 LGHNT, CDR2 FRNRAP. Trimming shortened V by 6 bases and J by 12 bases, and 15 bases separated the two germline ends. The CDR3 reads CASGSTGRSYF. Here the CDR3 DNA reads TGTGCTAGTGGATCAACAGGGCGATCGTACTTC. Complete variable domain (other parts from reference TRBV12-5 and TRBJ2-7): DARVTQTPRHKVTEMGQEVTMRCQPILGHNTVFWYRQTMMQGLELLAYFRNRAPLDDSGMPKDRFSAEMPDATLATLKIQPSEPRDSAVYFCASGSTGRSYFGPGTRLTVT.

The chain recombines TRBV2 with TRBJ1-6, with no clear D. The ends were cut back, 5 bases at V and 0 bases at J, with 11 bases in the middle. Germline-derived CDR1 and CDR2 are SNHLY and FYNNEI. This CDR3 is built from 16 residues. CDR3 coding DNA: TGTGCCAGCAGTCTGGCCGGGAGCTCCTATAATTCACCCCTCCACTTT. It translates to CASSLAGSSYNSPLHF.

The chain combines TRBV3-1 (or the pseudogene TRBV3-2) with TRBJ2-5; 15 bases map to TRBD2. Looked up from germline, CDR1 is LGHDT and CDR2 is YNNKEL (reference sequence). This CDR3 has 18 residues. The trim removed 5 bases at V and 6 bases at J, leaving 13 bases unmatched. The chain's CDR3 is CASSSNSGTSGGWKTQYF. CDR3 nucleotide sequence: TGTGCCAGCAGCTCCAACTCCGGGACTAGCGGGGGGTGGAAGACCCAGTACTTC.

This chain links TRBV7-8 with TRBJ1-2; 7 nucleotides line up with TRBD1. The CDR3 totals 16 residues. J lost 6 bases, V lost 1 base, and 11 bases had no gene match. CDR1 SGHVS and CDR2 FQNEAQ come from the germline V gene. For the CDR3, the DNA is TGTGCCAGCAGCTTAGGGGGACGACAGGGTTTTAATGGCTACACCTTC. Translating it yields CASSLGGRQGFNGYTF.

The chain combines TRBV6-1 with TRBJ2-7; the D is unclear. The germline CDR1 and CDR2 sequences are MNHNS and SASEGT. V was shortened by 2 bases and J by 2 bases, with 13 bases between the two germline ends. CDR3 size: 15 residues. This CDR3 is CASSESSSPAYEQYF. CDR3 nucleotides: TGTGCCAGCAGTGAAAGTTCTAGTCCAGCCTACGAGCAGTACTTC.

This rearrangement joins TRBV5-1 to TRBJ1-4; D call uncertain. The germline V gene encodes CDR1 SGHRS and CDR2 YFSETQ. The length of the CDR3 is 15 residues. The V end lost 0 bases, the J end lost 11 bases, and 17 bases lay between the germline ends. The CDR3, as DNA: TGCGCCAGCAGCTTGGACGCCGCGGGTCCGGGGAAACTGTTTTTT. It yields the protein CASSLDAAGPGKLFF.

J is TRBJ2-3 and V is TRBV27; 14 nucleotides agree with TRBD2. Germline CDR1 is MNHEY and CDR2 is SMNVEV (reference sequence). V lost 3 bases, J lost 0 bases, and 11 bases stayed unmatched. This CDR3 contains 20 residues. The CDR3 protein is CASSFVTGLAGVTSTDTQYF. The CDR3 bases are TGTGCCAGCAGTTTCGTCACGGGACTAGCGGGGGTGACTAGCACAGATACGCAGTATTTT.